Here is one T cell receptor beta chain with its context. Its antigen is unidentified. Measured with immunoSEQ multiplex PCR; TCRdb has only the in-frame clones, and not every one. The sample consists of some 1 million clones, about 74% of them appearing once. CDR3 length equals 15 residues. V was clipped by 3 bases and J by 0 bases, with 9 bases between them. Germline V gene sequence: CDR1 SGHRS, CDR2 YFSETQ. These data are taken from a study of shared clonotypes between healthy human individuals. Findings of the study overall: Naive subsets usually exceeded memory subsets in estimated richness.

What was sequenced was memory CD4+ T cells sorted from blood. As to subset: CD45RA-negative fraction. The receptor was derived from a man younger than 35 in good health. The chain couples TRBV5-1 to TRBJ2-2; tentatively, D is TRBD1 (6 bases). As DNA, the CDR3 is TGCGCCAGCAGCTACGGACAGACGAACACCGGGGAGCTGTTTTTT. It encodes CASSYGQTNTGELFF.